The 9 T cell receptor beta chains below all came from one sample that was sequenced in a study of T cell repertoires in cytomegalovirus infection. TCRdb re-derived calls from the reads in MiXCR, one entry per CDR3 protein. The sample lists under 150,000 distinct CDR3 sequences, 30% to 35% occurring once. Their cognate antigens are unknown. The material was CD8+ T cells from cultured PBMCs, obtained from culture after CMV antigen stimulation. The receptors were sampled from a human donor in good health (CMV status not recorded). Some clones in this sample may be carry-over from other donors' samples.

This chain uses TRBV5-1 with TRBJ2-7; no clear D. Trimming removed 0 bases from V and 3 bases from J, with 13 bases in between. From germline, CDR1 is SGHRS and CDR2 YFSETQ. The CDR3 contains 15 residues. The CDR3 coding sequence is TGCGCCAGCAGCTTGGGTGGTCTTGGCCTCTACGAGCAGTACTTC. Its translation: CASSLGGLGLYEQYF.

This clonotype has more than one count but fewer than ten. The chain recombines TRBV11-2 with TRBJ1-2, with a weak D call TRBD1 (6 bases). V lost 1 base, J lost 8 bases, and 14 bases lay in between. The germline V gene has CDR1 SGHAT and CDR2 FQNNGV. The CDR3 is 14 amino acids. The CDR3 loop is CASSLGSQGGGYTF. Written as DNA, the CDR3 is TGTGCCAGCAGCTTAGGCTCACAGGGAGGAGGCTACACCTTC.

This clonotype was seen a few times. The chain carries TRBV11-2 and TRBJ2-5; 10 nucleotides line up with TRBD2. The CDR3 is 15 amino acids. Per germline, CDR1 SGHAT and CDR2 FQNNGV. The V gene end was trimmed by 3 bases and the J gene end by 3 bases; junction bases not matched to a gene: 4. CDR3 in amino acids: CASSLTSGLKETQYF. CDR3 sequence (DNA): TGTGCCAGCAGCTTGACTAGCGGGTTAAAAGAGACCCAGTACTTC. Using reference TRBV11-2 and TRBJ2-5 for the parts outside the CDR3, the full variable domain is EAGVAQSPRYKIIEKRQSVAFWCNPISGHATLYWYQQILGQGPKLLIQFQNNGVVDDSQLPKDRFSAERLKGVDSTLKIQPAKLEDSAVYLCASSLTSGLKETQYFGPGTRLLVL.

V usage is TRBV6-2 or TRBV6-3 and J usage is TRBJ2-1; TRBD2 agrees at 14 bases. Trimming took 6 bases from V and 0 from J; bases not matched to a gene: 7. The CDR3 is made up of 18 amino acids. The germline V gene has CDR1 MNHEY and CDR2 SVGEGT. CDR3 nucleotide sequence: TGTGCCAGCAGAGGACTAGCGGGGGGACTAAGCTCCTACAATGAGCAGTTCTTC. This encodes CASRGLAGGLSSYNEQFF.

The chain has TRBV7-9 and TRBJ2-5, with D possibly TRBD1 on 5 matching bases. Germline loops: CDR1 SEHNR, CDR2 FQNEAQ (reference sequence). The CDR3 is made up of 15 amino acids. V lost 5 bases, J lost 3 bases, and 16 bases lay in between. In DNA, the CDR3 is TGTGCCAGCAGCCCTAAAGGTGGCAGGGAAGAGACCCAGTACTTC. It yields the protein CASSPKGGREETQYF.

This clonotype has a single count. V gene TRBV7-9 combines with J gene TRBJ1-5; tentative D call: TRBD1 (5 bases). Germline-derived CDR1 and CDR2 are SEHNR and FQNEAQ (reference sequence). The CDR3 covers 14 residues. V was shortened by 5 bases and J by 2 bases, with 10 bases between the two germline ends. The CDR3 here is CASSAPGGNQPQHF. DNA of the CDR3: TGTGCCAGCAGCGCCCCGGGGGGCAATCAGCCCCAGCATTTT.

Regarding this clonotype: An end of the junction differs from the germline gene, which may be a read error. CDR3 nucleotide sequence: TGTGCTAGCAGCTTAGAACCAGGCACAGATACGCAGTATTTT. It yields the protein CASSLEPGTDTQYF. The chain recombines TRBV7-6 with TRBJ2-3; the D is unclear. Germline-derived CDR1 and CDR2 are SGHVS and FNYEAQ. The CDR3 totals 14 residues.

This clonotype was counted a few times. The chain carries TRBV19 and TRBJ1-5; no reliable D call. Germline V CDR1 and CDR2: LNHDA, SQIVND (reference sequence). With 7 bases removed from V and 2 bases from J, the gap between germline ends came to 12 bases. The CDR3 extends over 14 amino acids. The CDR3 loop reads CASTVTVGNQPQHF. The CDR3 coding sequence is TGTGCCAGTACGGTGACGGTTGGCAATCAGCCCCAGCATTTT.

V is TRBV2 and J is TRBJ1-1; D ambiguous. The CDR3 consists of 12 residues. Trimming removed 9 bases from V and 1 base from J, with 9 bases in between. CDR1 and CDR2 (germline): SNHLY, FYNNEI. The CDR3 DNA reads TGTGCCAGACATCATTCGAACACTGAAGCTTTCTTT. Its translation is CARHHSNTEAFF.